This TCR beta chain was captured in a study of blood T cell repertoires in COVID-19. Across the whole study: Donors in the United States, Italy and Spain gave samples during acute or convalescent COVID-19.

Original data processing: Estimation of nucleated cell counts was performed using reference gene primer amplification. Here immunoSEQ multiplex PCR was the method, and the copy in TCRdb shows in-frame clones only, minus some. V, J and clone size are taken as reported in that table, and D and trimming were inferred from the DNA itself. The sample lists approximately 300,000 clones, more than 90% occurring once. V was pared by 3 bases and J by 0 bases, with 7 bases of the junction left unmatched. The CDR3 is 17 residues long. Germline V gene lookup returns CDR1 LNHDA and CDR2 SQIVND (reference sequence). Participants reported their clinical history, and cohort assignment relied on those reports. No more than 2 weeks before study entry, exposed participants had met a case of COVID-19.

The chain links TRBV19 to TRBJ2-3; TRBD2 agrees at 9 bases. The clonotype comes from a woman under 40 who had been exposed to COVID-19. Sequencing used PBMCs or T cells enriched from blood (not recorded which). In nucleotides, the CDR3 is TGTGCCAGTAGTATGGGGAGGACTAGCGAAAGCACAGATACGCAGTATTTT. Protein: CASSMGRTSESTDTQYF.